Presented here are 26 T cell receptor beta chains from one specimen sequenced in a study of sequential checkpoint blockade in melanoma. Sequenced by immunoSEQ multiplex PCR; TCRdb stores in-frame clones only, minus some. Counted here are around 12,000 clones, 74% occurring once; the ten biggest clones make up 20% to 30%. Noted treatment: randomized to nivolumab then ipilimumab (arm A) or the reverse (arm B). The sequencing used CD8+ T cells sorted from blood (inferred from file names), collected from a patient given nivolumab and ipilimumab in sequence. The receptors were sampled from a human donor with melanoma.

This chain links TRBV9 with TRBJ2-6; 9 nucleotides line up with TRBD1. J was trimmed by 2 bases and V by 4 bases; bases with no gene match: 7. The CDR3 is 17 residues long. Germline-derived CDR1 and CDR2 are SGDLS and YYNGEE. This CDR3 reads CASSTLQGATGANVLTF. CDR3 coding DNA: TGTGCCAGCAGCACCCTACAGGGGGCGACTGGGGCCAACGTCCTGACTTTC.

The chain uses TRBV4-3 and TRBJ1-2; 7 bases fit TRBD1. There are 15 residues in the CDR3. With V trimmed by 0 bases and J by 3 bases, 4 bases remained unmatched. The germline CDR1 and CDR2 sequences are LGHNA and YSLEER. Here the CDR3 DNA reads TGCGCCAGCAGCCAAGACTCCGGGACAGACTATGGCTACACCTTC. It specifies CASSQDSGTDYGYTF.

The rearrangement links TRBV4-1 to TRBJ1-2, with TRBD1 identical over 8 bases. The germline CDR1 and CDR2 sequences are MGHRA and YSYEKL. J lost 4 bases, V lost 4 bases, and 5 bases had no gene match. The CDR3 extends over 14 amino acids. This CDR3 is CASSPPTGVYGYTF. The CDR3 DNA sequence: TGCGCCAGCAGCCCCCCGACAGGGGTCTATGGCTACACCTTC.

This rearrangement joins TRBV19 to TRBJ2-7; tentatively, D is TRBD1 (6 bases). The CDR3 loop spans 14 amino acids. CDR1 and CDR2 (germline): LNHDA, SQIVND (reference sequence). V dropped 3 bases and J dropped 4 bases, with 13 bases sitting between them. The CDR3 sequence: CASSMGRGLYEQYF. The CDR3 DNA sequence: TGTGCCAGTAGTATGGGCAGGGGCCTATACGAGCAGTACTTC.

CDR3 in amino acids: CASSLGQNYGYTF. The CDR3 DNA reads as TGTGCCAGCAGCTTAGGGCAGAACTATGGCTACACCTTC. V gene TRBV7-9 combines with J gene TRBJ1-2, with no clear D. Germline V gene sequence: CDR1 SEHNR, CDR2 FQNEAQ (reference sequence). The CDR3 runs to 13 residues. V dropped 1 base and J dropped 2 bases, with 5 bases sitting between them.

V is TRBV5-1 and J is TRBJ1-1; D is unclear. The germline V gene encodes CDR1 SGHRS and CDR2 YFSETQ. The CDR3 is made up of 14 amino acids. Trimming pared 2 bases from V and 6 bases from J, leaving 14 bases between. CDR3 in DNA: TGCGCCAGCAGCTTTGGAGGTTACATTCCTGAAGCTTTCTTT. Translation: CASSFGGYIPEAFF.

This sequence joins TRBV9 and TRBJ1-5; D is undetermined. CDR3 size: 14 residues. V lost 3 bases and J 0 bases, leaving 7 bases between the germline ends. Germline V gives CDR1 SGDLS, CDR2 YYNGEE. Here the CDR3 reads CASSGTSSNQPQHF. The CDR3 bases are TGTGCCAGCAGCGGGACTTCTAGCAATCAGCCCCAGCATTTT. Full variable domain (outside the CDR3, taken from reference TRBV9 and TRBJ1-5): DSGVTQTPKHLITATGQRVTLRCSPRSGDLSVYWYQQSLDQGLQFLIQYYNGEERAKGNILERFSAQQFPDLHSELNLSSLELGDSALYFCASSGTSSNQPQHFGDGTRLSIL.

The chain joins TRBV7-6 to TRBJ1-1; 7 bases are a match to TRBD1. J gave up 4 bases and V 5 bases, and 4 bases lay outside the gene matches. The CDR3 contains 13 residues. Germline V CDR1 and CDR2: SGHVS, FNYEAQ. This CDR3 is CASSATGTTEAFF. Written as DNA, the CDR3 is TGTGCCAGCAGCGCGACAGGGACCACTGAAGCTTTCTTT. Combining the CDR3 with reference TRBV7-6 and TRBJ1-1 gives the whole variable domain GAGVSQSPRYKVTKRGQDVALRCDPISGHVSLYWYRQALGQGPEFLTYFNYEAQQDKSGLPNDRFSAERPEGSISTLTIQRTEQRDSAMYRCASSATGTTEAFFGQGTRLTVV.

The V call is TRBV4-1, the J call TRBJ1-1; D perhaps matches TRBD1 (6 bases). This CDR3 has 15 residues. V lost 3 bases, J lost 8 bases, and 19 bases lay in between. CDR1 is MGHRA and CDR2 is YSYEKL in the germline V gene. CDR3 sequence: CASSHYLEGGTEAFF. The DNA for the CDR3 is TGCGCCAGCAGCCATTACTTAGAGGGGGGGACCGAAGCTTTCTTT.

In this sample, this clone turned up once. The rearrangement joins TRBV5-5 to TRBJ1-5; 7 nucleotides align to TRBD1. The V gene end was trimmed by 4 bases and the J gene end by 6 bases; junction bases not matched to a gene: 10. The CDR3 extends over 15 amino acids. From germline, CDR1 is SGHKS and CDR2 YYEKEE (reference sequence). The CDR3 loop reads CASSRLDRAGQPQHF. The DNA for the CDR3 is TGTGCCAGCAGCCGACTCGACAGGGCTGGTCAGCCCCAGCATTTT.

This sequence joins TRBV5-1 and TRBJ2-7; D possibly corresponds to TRBD2 (5 bases). The length of the CDR3 is 15 residues. CDR1 is SGHRS and CDR2 is YFSETQ in the germline V gene. Trimming removed 4 bases at V and 2 bases at J, with 16 bases between. The CDR3 nucleotides read TGCGCCAGCAGCGTGGATCCTAGCACCGCCTACGAGCAGTACTTC. Translated: CASSVDPSTAYEQYF.

The gene calls are TRBV11-2 and TRBJ2-3, with D uncertain. V lost 1 base, J lost 0 bases, and 5 bases lay in between. Looked up from germline, CDR1 is SGHAT and CDR2 is FQNNGV. This CDR3 has 14 residues. The CDR3 bases are TGTGCCAGCAGCTTAGCGGGTAGCACAGATACGCAGTATTTT. Its translation: CASSLAGSTDTQYF.

The rearrangement uses TRBV6-5 and TRBJ2-7; no reliable D call. The DNA end is more similar to TRBJ2-1, so the J call may be wrong. Germline lookup yields CDR1 MNHEY and CDR2 SVGAGI. The CDR3 runs 13 residues. For the CDR3, the DNA is TGTGCCAGCAGTTACCTCAGGTACAATGAGCAGTTCTTC. Its protein product is CASSYLRYNEQFF.

J is TRBJ1-2 and V is TRBV14, with unresolved D. Between the trimmed V and J ends, which lost 0 bases and 0 bases, there was a span of 14 bases. The V gene's germline CDR1 is SGHDN and CDR2 FVKESK. The length of the CDR3 is 17 residues. The CDR3 coding sequence is TGTGCCAGCAGCCAAGATCCTATTGGCGGAACTAACTATGGCTACACCTTC. Translated: CASSQDPIGGTNYGYTF. Full variable domain (missing parts from reference TRBV14 and TRBJ1-2): EAGVTQFPSHSVIEKGQTVTLRCDPISGHDNLYWYRRVMGKEIKFLLHFVKESKQDESGMPNNRFLAERTGGTYSTLKVQPAELEDSGVYFCASSQDPIGGTNYGYTFGSGTRLTVV.

This chain links TRBV6-4 with TRBJ1-2, with 7 bases identical to TRBD1. The CDR3 is made up of 14 amino acids. Germline V CDR1 and CDR2: MRHNA, SNTAGT. Trimming at V came to 5 bases and at J to 4 bases, leaving 7 bases not matched to a gene. The CDR3 loop reads CASSSAGGVYGYTF. DNA for the CDR3: TGTGCCAGCAGTAGCGCAGGGGGTGTCTATGGCTACACCTTC.

This clone was seen a few times. The CDR3 sequence is CASSDGLPHTQYF. CDR3 nucleotide sequence: TGTGCCAGCAGTGATGGGCTGCCCCATACGCAGTATTTT. This chain uses TRBV6-1 with TRBJ2-3; D not resolved. This CDR3 has 13 amino acids. The V end was cut by 3 bases, the J end by 7 bases, with 11 bases between. Looked up from germline, CDR1 is MNHNS and CDR2 is SASEGT.

The chain links TRBV19 to TRBJ1-2, with a possible D match to TRBD1 (5 bases). The CDR3 runs 12 residues. The germline V and J ends were trimmed by 1 base and 6 bases, with 6 bases remaining between them. CDR1 is LNHDA, CDR2 SQIVND, per germline (reference sequence). CDR3 protein: CASSIAGNGYTF. DNA of the CDR3: TGTGCCAGTAGTATAGCAGGGAATGGCTACACCTTC.

This chain uses TRBV4-2 with TRBJ1-2; the D gene is possibly TRBD1 (6 bases). V lost 8 bases and J 7 bases, leaving 23 bases between the germline ends. Germline V gene lookup returns CDR1 LGHNA and CDR2 YNFKEQ. This CDR3 is 15 amino acids long. The CDR3 DNA reads TGTGCCAGCTCTCCCCTAGGGGAGGGGGGCGTTGGCTACACCTTC. It specifies CASSPLGEGGVGYTF.

The V gene is TRBV9, the J gene TRBJ1-1, with D hard to call. From germline, CDR1 is SGDLS and CDR2 YYNGEE. This CDR3 has 13 residues. Trimming cost V 4 bases and J 0 bases, with 7 bases left between them. The CDR3 sequence is CASSPRLNTEAFF. The CDR3 nucleotides read TGTGCCAGCAGCCCTAGATTGAACACTGAAGCTTTCTTT.

The rearrangement joins TRBV5-4 to TRBJ1-1, with D unclear. V lost 2 bases and J 2 bases, leaving 7 bases between the germline ends. The germline gives CDR1 SGHNT, CDR2 YYREEE (reference sequence). The CDR3 runs to 13 residues. The CDR3 region is CASSFRGNTEAFF. Written as DNA, the CDR3 is TGTGCCAGCAGCTTTCGGGGAAACACTGAAGCTTTCTTT.

The V and J genes are TRBV28 and TRBJ1-3, with 8 bases fitting TRBD1. With V trimmed by 3 bases and J by 4 bases, 2 bases remained unmatched. The CDR3 runs to 14 residues. The germline gives CDR1 MDHEN, CDR2 SYDVKM. The CDR3 region has the DNA TGTGCCAGCAGTTTGGGACAGGAGGGAAACACCATATATTTT. The encoded protein is CASSLGQEGNTIYF.

This clone was seen more than once but under ten times. This chain joins TRBV2 and TRBJ2-5; 10 bases line up with TRBD2. The CDR3 extends over 13 amino acids. Germline V gene sequence: CDR1 SNHLY, CDR2 FYNNEI. J was trimmed by 0 bases and V by 11 bases; bases with no gene match: 3. CDR3 loop: CAVLAGNQETQYF. CDR3 nucleotides: TGTGCCGTACTAGCGGGAAACCAAGAGACCCAGTACTTC. Looking up the rest from reference TRBV2 and TRBJ2-5 gives the full variable domain: EPEVTQTPSHQVTQMGQEVILRCVPISNHLYFYWYRQILGQKVEFLVSFYNNEISEKSEIFDDQFSVERPDGSNFTLKIRSTKLEDSAMYFCAVLAGNQETQYFGPGTRLLVL.

The gene calls are TRBV5-1 and TRBJ2-5, with a tentative D call TRBD1 (6 bases). V was shortened by 6 bases and J by 5 bases, with 11 bases between the two germline ends. The CDR3 sequence is 12 residues long. The germline V gene encodes CDR1 SGHRS and CDR2 YFSETQ. The CDR3 here is CASKLGGETQYF. The CDR3 DNA follows: TGCGCCAGCAAACTAGGGGGTGAGACCCAGTACTTC.

The chain joins TRBV5-1 to TRBJ2-5; 15 nucleotides agree with TRBD2. V shed 0 bases, J shed 4 bases, and the junction held 1 base outside the gene matches. CDR3 length equals 16 residues. Germline values: CDR1 SGHRS, CDR2 YFSETQ. The CDR3 loop is CASSLEGLAGGETQYF. The DNA of the CDR3 is TGCGCCAGCAGCTTGGAGGGACTAGCGGGAGGAGAGACCCAGTACTTC.

The chain carries TRBV4-1 and TRBJ1-1; the match to TRBD1 covers 7 bases. With V trimmed by 5 bases and J by 3 bases, 3 bases remained unmatched. This CDR3 is 13 amino acids long. The V gene's germline CDR1 is MGHRA and CDR2 YSYEKL. The CDR3 region has the DNA TGCGCCAGCAGCTATACAGGGGACACTGAAGCTTTCTTT. This gives the protein CASSYTGDTEAFF.

This chain joins TRBV7-9 and TRBJ2-1; D is uncertain. CDR1 SEHNR and CDR2 FQNEAQ come from the germline V gene (reference sequence). This CDR3 has 13 amino acids. V gave up 2 bases and J gave up 1 base, with 3 bases separating them. CDR3 protein: CASSLRSYNEQFF. Written as DNA, the CDR3 is TGTGCCAGCAGCTTACGTTCCTACAATGAGCAGTTCTTC.